The sequence of this TCR beta chain was determined in a study of beta chain features in type 1 diabetes (dated by TCRdb to the late 2010s). About the investigation overall: No differences in mean age, gender distribution, total cell number or subset yield were found between patients and healthy donors. A total of over 90,000,000 sorted cells were examined across all samples, and a strong correlation was observed between cell number per subset and RNA yield. The study compared the TCRB repertoires of sorted circulating CD4+ T cell subsets in recently diagnosed type 1 diabetes patients with those in matched healthy donors. Regulatory and stem cell-like memory subsets were isolated from only 8 patients and roughly eight healthy donors, whereas naive and central memory subsets came from all 30 or so donors. The study at large found these results: At VDJ recombination sites, patients with type 1 diabetes made fewer insertions and deleted more nucleotides, a pattern implying thymic rearrangement abnormalities. In all four CD4+ subsets, TCRB CDR3 length was moderately but significantly shorter in type 1 diabetes patients. The naive, central memory and regulatory TCRB repertoires appeared to resemble one another more closely among patients than among healthy donors. PCR may preferentially amplify shorter templates, but because patient and control samples were amplified and corrected together, any resulting skew would affect both groups equally. Because cDNA was sequenced instead of genomic DNA, activated cells with high expression could be over-represented, although the groups did not differ in activation or CD3 levels. HLA sub-analyses involved small numbers of individuals, so any influence of HLA type on TCRB rearrangement remained unresolved.

From each donor, a single peripheral blood sample of 100 to 150 mL on average was drawn into heparinised tubes. Naive, central memory, regulatory and stem cell-like memory CD4+ T cells were sorted on a BD FACSAria II using a panel including CD45RO, CCR7, CD25, CD127, CD95 and CD27. All sorted populations exceeded 95% purity. PBMCs were separated immediately by Lymphoprep density gradient centrifugation and were stained directly, without being cultured. To minimize batch effects, samples were stained and sorted in pairs, one healthy donor with one patient per experiment. Taken from the germline V gene, the CDR1 and CDR2 loops are SNHLY and FYNNEI. Spanning cysteine to phenylalanine, the CDR3 consists of 14 amino acids. Only CDR3 DNA remains: 42 bases, in frame from the first base. Trimming removed 4 bases from V and 6 bases from J, leaving 15 bases between the germline ends. A note on this clone: Its recognized antigen is unknown. No clone much larger than this one lies a single base away; base qualities are absent.

The entire amount of isolated RNA was reverse transcribed using the High Capacity cDNA Reverse Transcription Kit, so the sequenced TCRB transcripts were expressed ones. Deep immunoSEQ sequencing was applied to naive, central memory and regulatory T cell samples, giving an average of around 3.4 million total reads per sample. Sorted cells were lysed in RLT buffer, and RNA was extracted using DNase-treated RNeasy Micro or Mini kits according to cell number. To prevent cross-contamination, every cell subset was processed on its own, while patient and healthy donor samples were processed together. The immunoSEQ multiplex PCR was used to amplify TCRB sequences from cDNA, generating 87-bp fragments that spanned the CDR3 region. Amplicons were sequenced on the Illumina HiSeq platform. The original pipeline was this. Synthetic template baselines were used to correct PCR bias computationally, reads within Hamming distance 2 were collapsed, and singletons that could not be merged were discarded. Reads were aligned to IMGT to assign V, D and J genes, CDR3 length, and insertions or deletions at six rearrangement sites. Clonotype counts were normalized to sorted cell number within each subset before computing true diversity and Gini coefficients with the tcR R package. The overlap coefficient, calculated on TCRB nucleotide sequences, was used to measure repertoire sharing. TCRdb holds this immuneACCESS table with in-frame rearrangements only. Some clones are missing; in checked studies, unresolved V genes explain under half, and the rest has no known cause. V, J and clone size are taken as reported in that table, and D and trimming were inferred from the DNA itself. The sample records about 170,000 clones, 6.5% to 8.5% of which are singletons. Of the sample, under 0.55% is held by the ten largest clones.

Material: central memory CD4+ T cells from blood. The chain is made from TRBV2 and TRBJ1-2; TRBD1 could be the D gene, as 6 bases match. This receptor was obtained from a man aged 18-30 years with type 1 diabetes. At the DNA level, the sequence is TGTGCCAGCAGTGCCGCCCTAGGGGGACATGGCTACACCTTC. It translates as CASSAALGGHGYTF. The variable domain in full, with residues beyond the CDR3 obtained from the reference TRBV2 and TRBJ1-2 genes, is EPEVTQTPSHQVTQMGQEVILRCVPISNHLYFYWYRQILGQKVEFLVSFYNNEISEKSEIFDDQFSVERPDGSNFTLKIRSTKLEDSAMYFCASSAALGGHGYTFGSGTRLTVV.